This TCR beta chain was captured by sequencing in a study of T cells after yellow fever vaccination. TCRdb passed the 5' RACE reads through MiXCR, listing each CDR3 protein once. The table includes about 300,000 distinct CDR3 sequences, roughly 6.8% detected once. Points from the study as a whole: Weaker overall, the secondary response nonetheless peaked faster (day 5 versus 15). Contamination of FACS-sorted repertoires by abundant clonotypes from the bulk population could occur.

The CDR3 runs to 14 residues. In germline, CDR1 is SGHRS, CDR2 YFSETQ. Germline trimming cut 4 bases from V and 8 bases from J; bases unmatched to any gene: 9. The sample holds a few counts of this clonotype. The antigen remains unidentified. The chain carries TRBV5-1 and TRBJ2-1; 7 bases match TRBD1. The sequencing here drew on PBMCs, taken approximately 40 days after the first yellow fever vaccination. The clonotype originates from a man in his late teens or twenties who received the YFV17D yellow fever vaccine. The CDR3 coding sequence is TGCGCCAGCAGCGGGGGACAGCCTGGCGATGAGCAGTTCTTC. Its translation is CASSGGQPGDEQFF.